This T cell receptor (beta chain) was profiled in a study of beta chain features in type 1 diabetes. Sorted populations all exceeded 95% purity. The trim removed 6 bases at V and 9 bases at J, leaving 16 bases unmatched. This CDR3 has 14 residues. The germline CDR1 and CDR2 sequences are GTSNPN and SVGIG (reference sequence). Study outcomes and limitations: Type 1 diabetes patients had VDJ junctions that carried fewer insertions and more deletions.

This clone has more than one count but fewer than ten. The antigen is undetermined. The entirety of the isolated RNA underwent reverse transcription, so expressed TCRB transcripts were sequenced. Profiled with immunoSEQ multiplex PCR; TCRdb holds only in-frame clones, not every one. The sample lists hundreds of thousands of clones; roughly 12% were seen once. This sequence joins TRBV30 and TRBJ2-5, with 7 positions matching TRBD1. The sequence came from a man between 18 and 35 years old in good health. Specimen: naive CD4+ T cells from blood. CDR3 nucleotide sequence: TGTGCCTGTTCACGGACAGGCTACCGGGAAGCCCAGTACTTC. Encoded protein: CACSRTGYREAQYF. Drawing the rest from reference TRBV30 and TRBJ2-5, the complete variable domain is SQTIHQWPATLVQPVGSPLSLECTVEGTSNPNLYWYRQAAGRGLQLLFYSVGIGQISSEVPQNLSASRPQDRQFILSSKKLLLSDSGFYLCACSRTGYREAQYFGPGTRLLVL.